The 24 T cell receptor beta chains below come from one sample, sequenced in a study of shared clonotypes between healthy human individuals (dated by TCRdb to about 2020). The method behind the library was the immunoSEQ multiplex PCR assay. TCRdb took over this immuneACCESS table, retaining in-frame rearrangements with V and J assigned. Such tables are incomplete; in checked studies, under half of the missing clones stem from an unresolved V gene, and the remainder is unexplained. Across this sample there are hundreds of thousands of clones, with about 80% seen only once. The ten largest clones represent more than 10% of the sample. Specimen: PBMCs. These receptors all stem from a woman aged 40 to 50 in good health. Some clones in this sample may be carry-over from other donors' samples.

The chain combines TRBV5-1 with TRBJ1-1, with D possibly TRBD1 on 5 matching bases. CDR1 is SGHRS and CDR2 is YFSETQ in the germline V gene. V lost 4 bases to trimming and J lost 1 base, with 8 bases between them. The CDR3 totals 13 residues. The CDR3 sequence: CASSPGGNTEAFF. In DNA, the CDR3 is TGCGCCAGCAGCCCCGGGGGGAACACTGAAGCTTTCTTT. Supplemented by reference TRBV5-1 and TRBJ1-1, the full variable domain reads KAGVTQTPRYLIKTRGQQVTLSCSPISGHRSVSWYQQTPGQGLQFLFEYFSETQRNKGNFPGRFSGRQFSNSRSEMNVSTLELGDSALYLCASSPGGNTEAFFGQGTRLTVV.

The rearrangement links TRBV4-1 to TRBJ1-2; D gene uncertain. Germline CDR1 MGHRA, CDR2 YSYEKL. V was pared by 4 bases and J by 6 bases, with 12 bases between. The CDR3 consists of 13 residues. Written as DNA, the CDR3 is TGCGCCAGCAGCCCTATCTTCGTGAATGGCTACACCTTC. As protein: CASSPIFVNGYTF.

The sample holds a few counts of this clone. CDR3: CAISAPSGSSVSSTDTQYF. The CDR3 DNA reads as TGTGCCATCAGTGCACCTAGCGGGTCCTCCGTCTCTAGCACAGATACGCAGTATTTT. The rearrangement joins TRBV10-3 to TRBJ2-3, with 8 nucleotides matching TRBD2. The CDR3 is 19 amino acids. In germline, CDR1 is ENHRY, CDR2 SYGVKD. The V gene end was trimmed by 4 bases and the J gene end by 0 bases; junction bases not matched to a gene: 15.

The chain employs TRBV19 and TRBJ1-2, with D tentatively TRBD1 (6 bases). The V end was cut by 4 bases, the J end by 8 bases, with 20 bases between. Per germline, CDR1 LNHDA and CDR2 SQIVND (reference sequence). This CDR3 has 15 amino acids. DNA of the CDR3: TGTGCCAGTAGTACCCTCTTCCAGGGGTTAGAGGGCTACACCTTC. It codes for CASSTLFQGLEGYTF.

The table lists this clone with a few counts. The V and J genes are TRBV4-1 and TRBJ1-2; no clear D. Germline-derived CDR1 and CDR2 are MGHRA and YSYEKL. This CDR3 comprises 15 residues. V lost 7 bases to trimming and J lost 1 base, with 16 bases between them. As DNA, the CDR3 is TGCGCCAGCACCTCCTCCCGGACGGTTAACTATGGCTACACCTTC. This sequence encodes CASTSSRTVNYGYTF.

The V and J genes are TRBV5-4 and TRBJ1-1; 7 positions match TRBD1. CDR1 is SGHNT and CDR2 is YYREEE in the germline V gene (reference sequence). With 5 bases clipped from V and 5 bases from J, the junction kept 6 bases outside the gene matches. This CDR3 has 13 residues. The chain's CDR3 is CASRLGGRTEAFF. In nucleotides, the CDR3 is TGTGCCAGCAGACTAGGGGGCAGGACTGAAGCTTTCTTT.

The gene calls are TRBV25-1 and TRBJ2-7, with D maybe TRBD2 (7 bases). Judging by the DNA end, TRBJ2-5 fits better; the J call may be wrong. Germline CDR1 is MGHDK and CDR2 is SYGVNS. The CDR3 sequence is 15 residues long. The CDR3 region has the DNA TGTGCCAGCAGTGAATGGGGGGGCGCGGTCGAGACCCAGTACTTC. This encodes CASSEWGGAVETQYF.

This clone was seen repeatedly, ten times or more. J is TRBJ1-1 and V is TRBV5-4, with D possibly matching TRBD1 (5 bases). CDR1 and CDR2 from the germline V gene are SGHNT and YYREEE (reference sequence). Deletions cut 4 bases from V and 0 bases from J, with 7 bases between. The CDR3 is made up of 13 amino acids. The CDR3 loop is CASSMGLNTEAFF. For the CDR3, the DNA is TGTGCCAGCAGCATGGGGCTGAACACTGAAGCTTTCTTT.

CDR3 protein: CASSLAGGPTRYEQYF. The CDR3, as DNA: TGTGCCAGCAGCTTAGCGGGAGGGCCCACTAGATACGAGCAGTACTTC. This rearrangement joins TRBV5-4 to TRBJ2-7; 10 bases are shared with TRBD2. The V gene end was trimmed by 2 bases and the J gene end by 4 bases; junction bases not matched to a gene: 9. CDR3 length: 16 amino acids. Germline V gene lookup returns CDR1 SGHNT and CDR2 YYREEE (reference sequence).

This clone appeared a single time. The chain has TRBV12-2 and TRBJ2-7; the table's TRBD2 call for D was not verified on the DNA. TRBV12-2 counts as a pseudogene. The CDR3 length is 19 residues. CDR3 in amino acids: CASRFPGLKGTSGRYEQYF. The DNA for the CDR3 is TGTGCAAGTCGCTTCCCGGGGCTTAAAGGGACTAGCGGGAGGTACGAGCAGTACTTC.

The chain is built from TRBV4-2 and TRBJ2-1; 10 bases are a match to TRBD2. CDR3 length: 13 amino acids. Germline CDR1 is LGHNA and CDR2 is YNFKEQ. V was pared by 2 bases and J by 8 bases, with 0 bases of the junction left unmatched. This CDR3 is CASSQLAGDEQFF. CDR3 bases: TGTGCCAGCAGCCAACTAGCGGGAGATGAGCAGTTCTTC.

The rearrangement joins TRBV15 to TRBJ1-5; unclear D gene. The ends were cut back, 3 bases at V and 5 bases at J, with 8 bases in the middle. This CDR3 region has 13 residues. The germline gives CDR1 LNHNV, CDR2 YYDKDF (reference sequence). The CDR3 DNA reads TGTGCCACCAGCAGGGAACCGCATCAGCCCCAGCATTTT. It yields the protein CATSREPHQPQHF.

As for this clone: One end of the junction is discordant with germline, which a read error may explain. CDR3 amino acids: CASSLVAGAAANTGELFF. The CDR3 DNA is TGTGCTAGCAGCTTAGTAGCGGGAGCGGCGGCGAACACCGGGGAGCTGTTTTTT. The chain employs TRBV7-7 and TRBJ2-2, with 9 nucleotides matching TRBD2. Germline lookup yields CDR1 SSHAT and CDR2 FNYEAQ (reference sequence). This CDR3 has 18 residues.

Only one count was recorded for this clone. The CDR3 DNA reads as TGTGCCAGCTCGTACTTAACAGGAACCTACAATGAGCAGTTCTTC. Translation: CASSYLTGTYNEQFF. The chain uses TRBV27 and TRBJ2-1; D possibly corresponds to TRBD1 (5 bases). This CDR3 has 15 amino acids. V was trimmed by 8 bases and J by 2 bases, leaving 16 bases between them. The germline CDR1 and CDR2 sequences are MNHEY and SMNVEV (reference sequence).

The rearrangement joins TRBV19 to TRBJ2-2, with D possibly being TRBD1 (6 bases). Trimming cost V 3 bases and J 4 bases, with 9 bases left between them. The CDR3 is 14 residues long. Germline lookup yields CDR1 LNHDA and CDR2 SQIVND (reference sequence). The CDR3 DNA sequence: TGTGCCAGTAGTATTTGGGGGCGCACCGGGGAGCTGTTTTTT. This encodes CASSIWGRTGELFF.

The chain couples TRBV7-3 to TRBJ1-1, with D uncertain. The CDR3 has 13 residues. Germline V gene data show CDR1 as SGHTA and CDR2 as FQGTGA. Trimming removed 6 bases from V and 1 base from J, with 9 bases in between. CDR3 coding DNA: TGTGCCAGCAGGCGCGGATCGAACACTGAAGCTTTCTTT. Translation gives CASRRGSNTEAFF.

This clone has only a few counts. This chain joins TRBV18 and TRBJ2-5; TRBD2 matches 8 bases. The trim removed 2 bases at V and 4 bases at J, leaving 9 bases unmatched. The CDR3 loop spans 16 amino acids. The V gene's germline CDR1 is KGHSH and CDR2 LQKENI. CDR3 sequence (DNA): TGTGCCAGCTCACCAAAGTCAGCGGGAGATCGAGAGACCCAGTACTTC. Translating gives CASSPKSAGDRETQYF.

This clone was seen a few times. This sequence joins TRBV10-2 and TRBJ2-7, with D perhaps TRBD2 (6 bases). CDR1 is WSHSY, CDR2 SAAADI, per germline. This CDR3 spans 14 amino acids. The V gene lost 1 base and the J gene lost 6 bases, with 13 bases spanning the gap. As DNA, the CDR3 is TGCGCCAGCAGTGAGTTGGAGGGAGTGTTCGAGCAGTACTTC. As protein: CASSELEGVFEQYF.

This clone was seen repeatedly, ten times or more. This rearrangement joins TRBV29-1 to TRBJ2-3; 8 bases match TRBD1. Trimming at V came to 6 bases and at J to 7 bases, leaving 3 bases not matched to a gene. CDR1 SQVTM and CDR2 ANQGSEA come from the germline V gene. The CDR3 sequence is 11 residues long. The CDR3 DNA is TGCAGCGTAGACAGGGGTTATACGCAGTATTTT. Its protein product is CSVDRGYTQYF.

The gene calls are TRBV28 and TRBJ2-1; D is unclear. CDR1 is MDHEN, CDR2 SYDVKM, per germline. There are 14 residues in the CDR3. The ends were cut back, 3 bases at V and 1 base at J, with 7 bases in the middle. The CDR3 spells CASSFTRSYNEQFF. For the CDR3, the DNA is TGTGCCAGCAGTTTCACCCGATCCTACAATGAGCAGTTCTTC.

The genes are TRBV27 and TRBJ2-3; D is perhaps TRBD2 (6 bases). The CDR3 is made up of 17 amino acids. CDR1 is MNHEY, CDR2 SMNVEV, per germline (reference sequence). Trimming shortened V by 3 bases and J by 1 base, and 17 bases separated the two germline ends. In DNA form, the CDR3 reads TGTGCCAGCAGTTTTGGTTTACGGGAGCGGGGCACAGATACGCAGTATTTT. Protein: CASSFGLRERGTDTQYF.

CDR3 protein: CASSTAPGAGSTDTQYF. The DNA for the CDR3 is TGTGCCAGCAGTACCGCCCCAGGGGCGGGAAGCACAGATACGCAGTATTTT. The chain couples TRBV28 to TRBJ2-3; D may match TRBD1 or TRBD2 (6 bases each). Germline lookup yields CDR1 MDHEN and CDR2 SYDVKM. V was cut by 5 bases and J by 0 bases, with 18 bases left in between. The CDR3 is 17 amino acids.

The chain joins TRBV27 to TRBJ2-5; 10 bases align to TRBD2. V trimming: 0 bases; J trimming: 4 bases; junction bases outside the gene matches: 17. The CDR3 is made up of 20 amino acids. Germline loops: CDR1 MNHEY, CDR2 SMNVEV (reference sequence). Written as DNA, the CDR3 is TGTGCCAGCAGTTTATCGAAAGGTCGCGCTAGCGGGAGCGAGGGAGAGACCCAGTACTTC. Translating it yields CASSLSKGRASGSEGETQYF.

DNA for the CDR3: TGTGCCAGTACCCAAGGAGGGGGAACGGAGACCCAGTACTTC. It encodes CASTQGGGTETQYF. The chain combines TRBV19 with TRBJ2-5, with D perhaps TRBD1 or TRBD2 (6 bases each). This CDR3 has 14 residues. The germline gives CDR1 LNHDA, CDR2 SQIVND (reference sequence). Trimming shortened V by 7 bases and J by 5 bases, and 17 bases separated the two germline ends. The variable domain in full, completed from reference TRBV19 and TRBJ2-5, reads DGGITQSPKYLFRKEGQNVTLSCEQNLNHDAMYWYRQDPGQGLRLIYYSQIVNDFQKGDIAEGYSVSREKKESFPLTVTSAQKNPTAFYLCASTQGGGTETQYFGPGTRLLVL.